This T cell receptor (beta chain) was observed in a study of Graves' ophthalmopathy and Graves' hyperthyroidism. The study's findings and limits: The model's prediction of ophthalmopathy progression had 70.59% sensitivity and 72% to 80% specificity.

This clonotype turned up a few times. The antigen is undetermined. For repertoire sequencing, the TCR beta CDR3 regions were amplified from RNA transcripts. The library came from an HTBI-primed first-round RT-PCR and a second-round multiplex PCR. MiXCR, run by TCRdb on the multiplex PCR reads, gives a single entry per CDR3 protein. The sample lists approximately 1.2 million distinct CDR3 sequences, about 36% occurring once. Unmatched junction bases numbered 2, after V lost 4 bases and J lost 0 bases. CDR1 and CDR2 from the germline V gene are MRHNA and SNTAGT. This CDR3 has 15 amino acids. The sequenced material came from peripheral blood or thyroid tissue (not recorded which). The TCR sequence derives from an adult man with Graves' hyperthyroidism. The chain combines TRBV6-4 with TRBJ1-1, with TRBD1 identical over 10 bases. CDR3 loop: CASSVTGGLNTEAFF. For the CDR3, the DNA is TGTGCCAGCAGTGTGACAGGGGGCCTGAACACTGAAGCTTTCTTT.